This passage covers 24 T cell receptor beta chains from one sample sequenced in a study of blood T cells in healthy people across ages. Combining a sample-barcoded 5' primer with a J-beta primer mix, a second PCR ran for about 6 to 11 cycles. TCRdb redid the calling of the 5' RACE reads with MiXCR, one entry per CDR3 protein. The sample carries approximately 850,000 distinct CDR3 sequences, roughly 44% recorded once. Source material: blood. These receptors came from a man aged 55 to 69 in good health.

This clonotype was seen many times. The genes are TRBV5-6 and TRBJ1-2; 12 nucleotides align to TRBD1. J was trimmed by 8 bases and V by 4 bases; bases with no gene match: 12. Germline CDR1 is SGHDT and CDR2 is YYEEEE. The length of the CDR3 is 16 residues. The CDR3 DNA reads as TGTGCCAGCAGCCCGGGGACAGGGGGCTGGAGACCCGGCTACACCTTC. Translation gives CASSPGTGGWRPGYTF.

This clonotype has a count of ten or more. CDR3 nucleotides: TGTGCCAGCAGCCATGGCTTGGAAGGCTACACCTTC. It codes for CASSHGLEGYTF. The chain links TRBV3-1 to TRBJ1-2; D remains unclear. The CDR3 spans 12 residues. Germline CDR1 and CDR2: LGHDT and YNNKEL (reference sequence). V gave up 3 bases and J gave up 8 bases, with 10 bases separating them.

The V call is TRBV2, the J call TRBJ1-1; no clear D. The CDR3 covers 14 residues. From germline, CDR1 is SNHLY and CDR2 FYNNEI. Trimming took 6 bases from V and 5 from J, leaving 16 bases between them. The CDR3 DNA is TGTGCCAGCAGAGTGTACGCCAGGTGGACTGAAGCTTTCTTT. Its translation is CASRVYARWTEAFF.

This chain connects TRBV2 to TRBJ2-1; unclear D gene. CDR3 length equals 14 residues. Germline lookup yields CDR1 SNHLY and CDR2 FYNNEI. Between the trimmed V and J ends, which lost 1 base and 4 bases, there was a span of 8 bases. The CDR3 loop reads CASSEVGAYNEQFF. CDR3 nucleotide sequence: TGTGCCAGCAGTGAAGTCGGAGCATACAATGAGCAGTTCTTC. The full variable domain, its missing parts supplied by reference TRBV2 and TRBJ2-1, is EPEVTQTPSHQVTQMGQEVILRCVPISNHLYFYWYRQILGQKVEFLVSFYNNEISEKSEIFDDQFSVERPDGSNFTLKIRSTKLEDSAMYFCASSEVGAYNEQFFGPGTRLTVL.

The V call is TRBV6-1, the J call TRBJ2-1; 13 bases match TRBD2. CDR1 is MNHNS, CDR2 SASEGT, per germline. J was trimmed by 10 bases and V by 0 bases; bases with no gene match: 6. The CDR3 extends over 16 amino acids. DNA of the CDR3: TGTGCCAGCAGTGAAGCCTGGACTAGCGGGGGAGGGGAGCAGTTCTTC. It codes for CASSEAWTSGGGEQFF.

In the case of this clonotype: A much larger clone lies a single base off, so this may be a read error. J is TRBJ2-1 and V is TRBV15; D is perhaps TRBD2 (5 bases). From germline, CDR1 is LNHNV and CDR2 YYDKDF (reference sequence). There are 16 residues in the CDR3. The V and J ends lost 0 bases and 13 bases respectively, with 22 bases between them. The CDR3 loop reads CATSRDPGLRQETQFF. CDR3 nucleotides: TGTGCCACCAGCAGAGATCCCGGACTTAGACAAGAGACCCAGTTCTTC.

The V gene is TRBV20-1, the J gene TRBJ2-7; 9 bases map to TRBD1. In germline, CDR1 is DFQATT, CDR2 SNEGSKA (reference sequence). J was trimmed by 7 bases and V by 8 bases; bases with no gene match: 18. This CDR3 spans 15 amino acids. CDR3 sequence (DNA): TGCAGTACTGCCCGGGGGACAGGGCAGGCTCAGGAGCAGTACTTC. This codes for CSTARGTGQAQEQYF.

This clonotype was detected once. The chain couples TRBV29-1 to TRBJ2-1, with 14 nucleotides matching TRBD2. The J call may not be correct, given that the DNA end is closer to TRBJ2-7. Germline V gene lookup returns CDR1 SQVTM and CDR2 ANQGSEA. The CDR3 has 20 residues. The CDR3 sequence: CSVEGPRLAGGVYSYNEQYF. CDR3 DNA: TGCAGCGTTGAAGGCCCCCGACTAGCGGGGGGGGTCTACTCCTACAATGAGCAGTACTTC.

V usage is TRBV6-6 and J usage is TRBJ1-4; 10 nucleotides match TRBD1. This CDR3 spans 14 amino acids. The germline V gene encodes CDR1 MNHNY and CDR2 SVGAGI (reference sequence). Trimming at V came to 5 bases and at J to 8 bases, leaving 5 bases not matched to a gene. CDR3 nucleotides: TGTGCCAGCAGTCGAGGGACAGGGGTGGAAAAACTGTTTTTT. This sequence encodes CASSRGTGVEKLFF.

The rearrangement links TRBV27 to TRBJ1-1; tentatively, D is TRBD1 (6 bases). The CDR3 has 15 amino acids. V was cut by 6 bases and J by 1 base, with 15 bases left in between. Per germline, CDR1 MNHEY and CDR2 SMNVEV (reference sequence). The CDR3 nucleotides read TGTGCCAGCAGCCTCAGGGGAGCCCGGAACACTGAAGCTTTCTTT. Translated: CASSLRGARNTEAFF.

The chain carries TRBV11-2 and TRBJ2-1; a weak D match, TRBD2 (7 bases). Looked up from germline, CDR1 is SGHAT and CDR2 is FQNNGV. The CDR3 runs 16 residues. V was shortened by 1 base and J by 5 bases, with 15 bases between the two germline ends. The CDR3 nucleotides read TGTGCCAGCAGCTTAGTCCGGGGGGCCACAAACAATGAGCAGTTCTTC. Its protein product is CASSLVRGATNNEQFF.

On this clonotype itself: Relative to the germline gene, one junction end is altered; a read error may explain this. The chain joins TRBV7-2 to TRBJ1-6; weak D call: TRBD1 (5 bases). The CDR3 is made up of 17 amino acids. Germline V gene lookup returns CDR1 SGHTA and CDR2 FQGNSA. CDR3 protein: CVSSLAGQGSYNSPLHF. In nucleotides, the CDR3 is TGTGTCAGCAGCTTAGCAGGCCAGGGCTCCTATAATTCACCCCTCCACTTT.

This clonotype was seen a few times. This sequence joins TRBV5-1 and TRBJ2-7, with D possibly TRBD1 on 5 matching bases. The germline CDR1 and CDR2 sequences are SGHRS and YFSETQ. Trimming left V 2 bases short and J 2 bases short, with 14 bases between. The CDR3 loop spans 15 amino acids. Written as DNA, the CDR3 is TGCGCCAGCAGCTTCCAGGGTGCCCCACCCTACGAGCAGTACTTC. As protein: CASSFQGAPPYEQYF.

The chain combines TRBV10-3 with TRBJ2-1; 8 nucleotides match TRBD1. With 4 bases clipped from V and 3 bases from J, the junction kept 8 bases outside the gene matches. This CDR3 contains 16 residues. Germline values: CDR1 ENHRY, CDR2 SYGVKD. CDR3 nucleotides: TGTGCCATCAGTGCAGGACAGGGCGACTTCTACAATGAGCAGTTCTTC. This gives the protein CAISAGQGDFYNEQFF.

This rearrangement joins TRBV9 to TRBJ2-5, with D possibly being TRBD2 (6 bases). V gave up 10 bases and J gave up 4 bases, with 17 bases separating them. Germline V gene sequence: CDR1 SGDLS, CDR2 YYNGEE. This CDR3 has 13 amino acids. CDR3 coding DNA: TGTGCCCGTCCGGGACTTTTAGGAGAGACCCAGTACTTC. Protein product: CARPGLLGETQYF. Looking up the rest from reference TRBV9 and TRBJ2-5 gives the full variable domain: DSGVTQTPKHLITATGQRVTLRCSPRSGDLSVYWYQQSLDQGLQFLIQYYNGEERAKGNILERFSAQQFPDLHSELNLSSLELGDSALYFCARPGLLGETQYFGPGTRLLVL.

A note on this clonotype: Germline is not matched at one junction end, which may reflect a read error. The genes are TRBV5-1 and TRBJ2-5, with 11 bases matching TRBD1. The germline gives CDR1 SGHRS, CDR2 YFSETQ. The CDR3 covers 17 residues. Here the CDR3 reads CASKLDLRTGGSETRYF. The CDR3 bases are TGCGCCAGCAAACTCGACCTACGGACAGGGGGCTCGGAGACCCGGTACTTC.

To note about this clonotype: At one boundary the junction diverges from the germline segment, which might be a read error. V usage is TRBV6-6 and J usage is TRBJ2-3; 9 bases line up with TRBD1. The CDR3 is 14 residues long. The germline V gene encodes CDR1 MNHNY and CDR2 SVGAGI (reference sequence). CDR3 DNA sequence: TGTGCCAGCACTACAGGGGGCAGGACAGAGACGCAGTATTTT. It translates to CASTTGGRTETQYF.

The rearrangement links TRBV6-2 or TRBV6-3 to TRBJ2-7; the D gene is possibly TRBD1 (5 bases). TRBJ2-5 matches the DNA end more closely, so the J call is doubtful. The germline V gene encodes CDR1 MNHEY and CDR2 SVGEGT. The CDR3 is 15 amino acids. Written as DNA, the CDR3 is TGTGCCAGCAGTCCCAGGGCGGATACTCAAGAGACCCAGTACTTC. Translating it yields CASSPRADTQETQYF.

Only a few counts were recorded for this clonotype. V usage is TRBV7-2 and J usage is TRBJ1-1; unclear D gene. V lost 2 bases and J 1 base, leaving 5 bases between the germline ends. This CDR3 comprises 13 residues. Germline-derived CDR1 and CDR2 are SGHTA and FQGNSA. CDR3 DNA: TGTGCCAGCAGCTTACACAGGAACACTGAAGCTTTCTTT. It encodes CASSLHRNTEAFF.

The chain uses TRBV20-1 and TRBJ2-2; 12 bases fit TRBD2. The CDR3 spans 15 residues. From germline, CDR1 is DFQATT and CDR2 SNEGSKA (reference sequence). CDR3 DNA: TGCAGGGCGAGGCTAGCGGGGGGGCCGACCGGGGAGCTGTTTTTT. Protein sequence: CRARLAGGPTGELFF.

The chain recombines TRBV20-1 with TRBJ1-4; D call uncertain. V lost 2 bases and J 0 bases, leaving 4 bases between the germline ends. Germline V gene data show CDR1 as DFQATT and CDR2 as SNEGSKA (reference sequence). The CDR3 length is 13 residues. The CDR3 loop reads CSARKPTNEKLFF. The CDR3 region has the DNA TGCAGTGCTAGAAAACCAACTAATGAAAAACTGTTTTTT.

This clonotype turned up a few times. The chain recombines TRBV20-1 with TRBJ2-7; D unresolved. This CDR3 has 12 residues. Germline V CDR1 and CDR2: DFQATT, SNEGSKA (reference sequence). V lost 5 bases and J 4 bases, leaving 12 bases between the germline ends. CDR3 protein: CSAGPLGYEQYF. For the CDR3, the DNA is TGCAGTGCTGGTCCCCTGGGTTACGAGCAGTACTTC.

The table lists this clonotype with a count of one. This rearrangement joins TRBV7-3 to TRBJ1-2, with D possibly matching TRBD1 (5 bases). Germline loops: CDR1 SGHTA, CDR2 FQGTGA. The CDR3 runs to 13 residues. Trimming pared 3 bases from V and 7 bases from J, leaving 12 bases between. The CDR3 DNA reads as TGTGCCAGCAGCTTCCGGGACGGCGTTGGCTACACCTTC. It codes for CASSFRDGVGYTF.

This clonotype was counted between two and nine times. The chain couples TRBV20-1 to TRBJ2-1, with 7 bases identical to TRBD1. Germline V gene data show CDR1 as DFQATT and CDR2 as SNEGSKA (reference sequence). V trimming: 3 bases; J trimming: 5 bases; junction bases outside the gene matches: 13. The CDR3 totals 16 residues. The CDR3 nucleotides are TGCAGTGCTAGCGATGCCGGGACAGTTAAAAACAATGAGCAGTTCTTC. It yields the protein CSASDAGTVKNNEQFF.